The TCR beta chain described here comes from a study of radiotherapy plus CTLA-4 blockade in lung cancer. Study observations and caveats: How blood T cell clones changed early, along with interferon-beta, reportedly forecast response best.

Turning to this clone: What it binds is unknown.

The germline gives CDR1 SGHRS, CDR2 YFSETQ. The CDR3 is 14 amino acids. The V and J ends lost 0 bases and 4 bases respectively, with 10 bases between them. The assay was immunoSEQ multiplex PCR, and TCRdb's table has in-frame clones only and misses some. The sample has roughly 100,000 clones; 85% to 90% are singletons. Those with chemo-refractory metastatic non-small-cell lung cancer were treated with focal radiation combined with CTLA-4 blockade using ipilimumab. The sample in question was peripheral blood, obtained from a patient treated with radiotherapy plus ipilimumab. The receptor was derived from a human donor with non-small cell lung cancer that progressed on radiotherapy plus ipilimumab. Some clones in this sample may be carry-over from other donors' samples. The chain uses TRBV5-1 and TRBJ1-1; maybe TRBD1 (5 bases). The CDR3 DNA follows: TGCGCCAGCAGCTTGGATCCTACAGGCACTGAAGCTTTCTTT. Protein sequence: CASSLDPTGTEAFF.